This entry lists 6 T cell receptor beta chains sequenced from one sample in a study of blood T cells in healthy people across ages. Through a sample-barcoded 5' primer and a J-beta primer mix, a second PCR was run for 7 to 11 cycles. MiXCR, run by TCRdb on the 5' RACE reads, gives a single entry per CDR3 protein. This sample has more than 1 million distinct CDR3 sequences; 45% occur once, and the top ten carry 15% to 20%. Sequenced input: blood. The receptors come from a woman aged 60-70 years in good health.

CDR3 amino acids: CASSPTGGFYEQYF. For the CDR3, the DNA is TGTGCCAGCTCACCGACAGGGGGCTTCTACGAGCAGTACTTC. V and J are TRBV18 and TRBJ2-7; TRBD1 matches 10 bases. V trimming: 3 bases; J trimming: 3 bases; junction bases outside the gene matches: 2. The CDR3 extends over 14 amino acids. The germline CDR1 and CDR2 sequences are KGHSH and LQKENI.

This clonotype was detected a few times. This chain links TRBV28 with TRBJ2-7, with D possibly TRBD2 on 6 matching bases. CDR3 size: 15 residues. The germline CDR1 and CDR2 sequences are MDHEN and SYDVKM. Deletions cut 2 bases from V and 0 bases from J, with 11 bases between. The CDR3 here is CASSLRSSASYEQYF. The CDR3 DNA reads TGTGCCAGCAGTTTACGGTCTAGCGCCTCCTACGAGCAGTACTTC.

CDR3 sequence (DNA): TGCGCCAGCAGCATGCGACAGAGGTCCGGCACCCACAATGAGCAGTTCTTC. This gives the protein CASSMRQRSGTHNEQFF. V is TRBV5-1 and J is TRBJ2-1; possible D gene TRBD1, 5 bases. CDR3 length equals 17 residues. The germline gives CDR1 SGHRS, CDR2 YFSETQ. Trimming removed 4 bases at V and 5 bases at J, with 22 bases between.

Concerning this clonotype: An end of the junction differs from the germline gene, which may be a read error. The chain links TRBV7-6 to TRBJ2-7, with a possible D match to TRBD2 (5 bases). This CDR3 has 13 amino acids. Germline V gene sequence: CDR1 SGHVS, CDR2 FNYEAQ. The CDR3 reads CASSEGPSNEQYF. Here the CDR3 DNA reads TGTGCCAGCAGCGAGGGCCCCTCCAACGAGCAGTACTTC. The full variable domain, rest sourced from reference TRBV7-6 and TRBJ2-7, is GAGVSQSPRYKVTKRGQDVALRCDPISGHVSLYWYRQALGQGPEFLTYFNYEAQQDKSGLPNDRFSAERPEGSISTLTIQRTEQRDSAMYRCASSEGPSNEQYFGPGTRLTVT.

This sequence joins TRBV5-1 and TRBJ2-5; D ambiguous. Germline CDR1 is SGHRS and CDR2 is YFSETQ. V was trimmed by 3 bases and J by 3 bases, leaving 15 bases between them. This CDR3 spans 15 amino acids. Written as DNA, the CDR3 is TGCGCCAGCAGCTACCGGCCACAGCAAAAAGAGACCCAGTACTTC. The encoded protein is CASSYRPQQKETQYF.

The CDR3 loop reads CSASPIRGGQPQHF. The CDR3 DNA sequence: TGCAGTGCTAGTCCAATCAGGGGTGGCCAGCCCCAGCATTTT. The V call is TRBV20-1, the J call TRBJ1-5, with D perhaps matching TRBD1 (6 bases). V was cut by 3 bases and J by 7 bases, with 16 bases left in between. The CDR3 has 14 amino acids. CDR1 and CDR2 (germline): DFQATT, SNEGSKA (reference sequence).